Listed below are T cell receptor beta chains from one sample, sequenced in a study of blood T cell repertoires in COVID-19. Measured with immunoSEQ multiplex PCR; TCRdb has only the in-frame clones, and not every one. The repertoire holds roughly 230,000 clones, with about nine tenths as singletons. Source material: peripheral blood. All receptors derive from a man aged 25-45 years with COVID-19, enrolled during active disease. Each CDR3 is given with its conserved first and last residue. The D gene is left open where the match is weak. Clone sizes are given selectively: once, few, many, or a class where the clone is expanded.

size	D	J	V	CDR3	DNA
once	-	TRBJ2-5	TRBV3-1/TRBV3-2	CASSPRTPLETQYF	TGTGCCAGCAGCCCTCGGACTCCTTTGGAGACCCAGTACTTC
-	TRBD2	TRBJ2-5	TRBV9	CASSPGTSRETQYF	TGTGCCAGCAGCCCTGGGACTAGTCGGGAGACCCAGTACTTC
-	-	TRBJ2-5	TRBV7-3	CASSSLVRETQYF	TGTGCCAGCAGCTCTTTAGTCCGAGAGACCCAGTACTTC
-	TRBD1	TRBJ1-1	TRBV3-1/TRBV3-2	CASSQGNRGSRRTEAFF	TGTGCCAGCAGCCAAGGTAACAGGGGGAGCCGCCGAACTGAAGCTTTCTTT
-	TRBD1	TRBJ2-7	TRBV5-1	CASSPVLTGGSYEQYF	TGCGCCAGCAGCCCCGTATTGACAGGGGGTTCCTACGAGCAGTACTTC
once	-	TRBJ2-1	TRBV6-1	CASSEPAWAEPYNEQFF	TGTGCCAGCAGTGAACCGGCTTGGGCAGAACCCTACAATGAGCAGTTCTTC
-	TRBD2	TRBJ2-1	TRBV3-1/TRBV3-2	CASSQRAGVTNEQFF	TGTGCCAGCAGCCAGCGAGCGGGGGTGACCAATGAGCAGTTCTTC
-	TRBD1	TRBJ1-2	TRBV5-5	CASSPQPTGGYGYTF	TGTGCCAGCAGCCCTCAACCGACAGGGGGCTATGGCTACACCTTC
-	-	TRBJ2-2	TRBV6-5	CATSGVRSTGELFF	TGTGCCACCTCGGGGGTTCGGTCCACCGGGGAGCTGTTTTTT
-	TRBD2	TRBJ2-7	TRBV4-1	CASSLRTSGSYEQYF	TGCGCCAGCAGCCTTAGGACTAGCGGGTCCTACGAGCAGTACTTC
-	-	TRBJ1-4	TRBV9	CASSVGWEGGNEKLFF	TGTGCCAGCAGCGTAGGCTGGGAGGGAGGTAATGAAAAACTGTTTTTT
-	TRBD2	TRBJ2-2	TRBV4-2	CASSPSGTSGGSSTGELFF	TGTGCCAGCAGCCCATCCGGGACTAGCGGGGGCTCATCCACCGGGGAGCTGTTTTTT
-	TRBD1	TRBJ1-2	TRBV3-1/TRBV3-2	CASSQDVGTGNGYTF	TGTGCCAGCAGCCAAGATGTCGGGACAGGGAATGGCTACACCTTC
-	TRBD1	TRBJ2-4	TRBV5-1	CASSLVGQGAKNIQYF	TGCGCCAGCAGCTTGGTGGGACAGGGGGCCAAAAACATTCAGTACTTC
-	-	TRBJ2-1	TRBV10-3	CAISVSSRGNEQFF	TGTGCCATCAGTGTGAGCTCCCGGGGCAATGAGCAGTTCTTC
-	-	TRBJ2-1	TRBV7-3	CASSLIAGSLTYNEQFF	TGTGCCAGCAGCTTAATCGCGGGTTCCTTAACCTACAATGAGCAGTTCTTC
-	TRBD2	TRBJ2-2	TRBV24-1	CATSDSSGGGLGTGELFF	TGTGCCACCAGTGATTCGTCTGGCGGGGGGTTAGGGACCGGGGAGCTGTTTTTT
-	TRBD1	TRBJ1-3	TRBV19	CASSLYAGQAYSGNTIYF	TGTGCCAGTAGTTTATATGCGGGACAGGCCTACTCTGGAAACACCATATATTTT
-	-	TRBJ1-2	TRBV2	CATTPAGLNYGYTF	TGTGCCACCACCCCCGCGGGTCTTAACTATGGCTACACCTTC
-	TRBD2	TRBJ2-5	TRBV7-9	CASSTRWGGPDARETQYF	TGTGCCAGCAGCACCCGTTGGGGGGGACCCGACGCACGAGAGACCCAGTACTTC
-	TRBD1	TRBJ1-2	TRBV27	CASSPDRVIAWGYTF	TGTGCCAGCAGTCCGGACAGGGTAATCGCTTGGGGCTACACCTTC
-	TRBD1	TRBJ1-5	TRBV4-1	CASSLRQGLNQPQHF	TGCGCCAGCAGCCTGCGACAGGGCCTCAATCAGCCCCAGCATTTT
-	-	TRBJ2-5	TRBV12-2	CASRLSGVRTSGGPERGKETQYF	TGTGCAAGTCGCTTAAGTGGAGTCAGGACTAGCGGGGGTCCCGAACGGGGTAAGGAGACCCAGTACTTC
-	-	TRBJ2-7	TRBV9	CASSVGTHLFGVYEQYF	TGTGCCAGCAGCGTAGGAACCCACCTATTCGGGGTATACGAGCAGTACTTC
once	TRBD1	TRBJ2-7	TRBV5-1	CASSLRGTGTPYEQYF	TGCGCCAGCAGCTTGAGGGGGACAGGGACCCCCTACGAGCAGTACTTC
once	-	TRBJ2-5	TRBV15	CATSRDLGVGPYF	TGTGCCACCAGCAGAGATCTAGGTGTAGGTCCATACTTC
-	TRBD1	TRBJ1-5	TRBV10-2	CASGTGGNQPQHF	TGCGCCAGCGGGACAGGAGGCAATCAGCCCCAGCATTTT
-	TRBD1	TRBJ2-2	TRBV29-1	CSLTTYRGSGGELFF	TGCAGCCTAACTACTTACAGGGGGTCGGGCGGGGAGCTGTTTTTT
-	-	TRBJ1-2	TRBV29-1	CSVEDLYGGYTF	TGCAGCGTTGAAGATCTGTACGGTGGCTACACCTTC
-	TRBD1	TRBJ1-2	TRBV5-1	CASSLRTGGTGYGYTF	TGCGCCAGCAGCTTAAGAACCGGCGGGACAGGCTATGGCTACACCTTC
-	-	TRBJ1-2	TRBV5-1	CASRDPPGVSDNYGYTF	TGCGCCAGCAGGGACCCCCCCGGGGTTTCTGATAACTATGGCTACACCTTC
-	TRBD1	TRBJ1-5	TRBV2	CASSAGTELNQPQHF	TGTGCCAGCAGTGCCGGGACAGAGTTGAATCAGCCCCAGCATTTT